The following is a T cell receptor (beta chain) sequence with its context. Its antigen remains unidentified. The sample belongs to a study of response to subunit inactivated influenza vaccine. General study points: New T cells are recruited in small numbers by each seasonal influenza vaccination, according to the authors' suggestion.

In TCRdb, the RT-PCR reads were re-called with MiXCR into one record per CDR3 protein. The sample lists about 540,000 distinct CDR3 sequences; 14% were seen once. Germline CDR1 and CDR2: MNHNS and SASEGT. CDR3 length equals 15 residues. V lost 3 bases, J lost 0 bases, and 8 bases lay in between. The sequencing used PBMCs from blood, collected approximately 12 days after vaccination. The chain links TRBV6-1 to TRBJ1-4; D possibly corresponds to TRBD1 (5 bases). The origin of this receptor is a man over 45 who received an inactivated influenza vaccine. This chain's CDR3 is CASSERQTTNEKLFF. The CDR3 region has the DNA TGTGCCAGCAGTGAGAGACAGACAACTAATGAAAAACTGTTTTTT.